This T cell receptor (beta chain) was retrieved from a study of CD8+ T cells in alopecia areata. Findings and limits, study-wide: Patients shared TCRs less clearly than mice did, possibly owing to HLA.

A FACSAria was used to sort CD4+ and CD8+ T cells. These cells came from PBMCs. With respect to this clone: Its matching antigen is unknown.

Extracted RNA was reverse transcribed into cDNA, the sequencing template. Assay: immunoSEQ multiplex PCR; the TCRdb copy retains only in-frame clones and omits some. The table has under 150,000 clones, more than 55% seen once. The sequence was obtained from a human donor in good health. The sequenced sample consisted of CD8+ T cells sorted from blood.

CDR3 loop: CASSSDRANQPQHF. The CDR3 DNA reads as TGTGCCAGCAGTTCGGACAGAGCTAATCAGCCCCAGCATTTT. The rearrangement uses TRBV4-2 and TRBJ1-5; possibly TRBD1 for D (6 bases). The CDR3 covers 14 residues. CDR1 is LGHNA, CDR2 YNFKEQ, per germline. Trimming cost V 6 bases and J 4 bases, with 13 bases left between them.